This T cell receptor beta chain was observed in a study of radiation and T cells in renal cell carcinoma. As for the study in general: Nephrectomy followed 15 Gy stereotactic body radiation by 4 weeks. Study-wide findings and caveats: Without pretreatment biopsies, baseline tumor clonotype presence was undetermined. From baseline, blood top tumor clonotypes peaked at 2 weeks post-radiation.

The CDR3 contains 12 residues. With 6 bases removed from V and 5 bases from J, the gap between germline ends came to 10 bases. CDR1 SGHAT and CDR2 FQNNGV come from the germline V gene. Comments on this clone: The antigen remains undetermined.

Time point denoted: blood 2 weeks post-SBRT. The treatment: 15 Gy SBRT to primary tumor, nephrectomy 4 weeks later. The tumor was a clear cell renal cell carcinoma. Produced via immunoSEQ multiplex PCR; TCRdb's table is partial and in-frame only. Seen here are about 130,000 clones, 70% to 90% observed once, and the top ten hold approximately 5.8%. The chain employs TRBV11-2 and TRBJ1-1, with D unresolved. The source of this sequence is a woman in her 70s with renal cell carcinoma. The sequencing used blood, collected from a patient whose treatment included radiotherapy and nephrectomy. Written as DNA, the CDR3 is TGTGCCAGCAGGCCGACGGGGACTGAAGCTTTCTTT. Its protein is CASRPTGTEAFF.